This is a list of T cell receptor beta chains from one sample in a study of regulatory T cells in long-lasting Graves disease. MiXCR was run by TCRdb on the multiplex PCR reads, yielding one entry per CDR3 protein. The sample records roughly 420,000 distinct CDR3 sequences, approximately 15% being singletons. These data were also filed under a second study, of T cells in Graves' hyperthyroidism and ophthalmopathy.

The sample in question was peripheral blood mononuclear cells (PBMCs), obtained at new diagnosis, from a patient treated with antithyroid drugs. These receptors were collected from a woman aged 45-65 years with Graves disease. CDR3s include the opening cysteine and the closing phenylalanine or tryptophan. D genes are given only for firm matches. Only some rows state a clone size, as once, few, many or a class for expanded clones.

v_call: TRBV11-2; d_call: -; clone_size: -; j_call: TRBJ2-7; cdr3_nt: TGTGCCAGCGGCTTCGTTTCCGGGTACGAGCAGTATTTC; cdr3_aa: CASGFVSGYEQYF
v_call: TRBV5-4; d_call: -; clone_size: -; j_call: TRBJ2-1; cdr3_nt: TGTGCCAGCAGCTTGTGGGCGGGCACTGACAATGAGCAGTTCTTC; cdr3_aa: CASSLWAGTDNEQFF
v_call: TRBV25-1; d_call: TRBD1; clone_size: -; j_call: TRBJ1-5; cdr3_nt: TGTGCCAGCAGCGACCCGGGACAGGGGGGCGGTCAGCCCCAGCATTTT; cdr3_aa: CASSDPGQGGGQPQHF
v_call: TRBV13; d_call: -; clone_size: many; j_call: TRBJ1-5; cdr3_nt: TGTGCCAGCAGCTTAGGCCCGGGGAAGCCCCAGCATTTT; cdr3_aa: CASSLGPGKPQHF
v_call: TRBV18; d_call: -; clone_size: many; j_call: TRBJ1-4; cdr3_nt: TGTGCCAGCTCACCACGTCAGGCTAATGAAAAACTGTTTTTT; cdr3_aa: CASSPRQANEKLFF
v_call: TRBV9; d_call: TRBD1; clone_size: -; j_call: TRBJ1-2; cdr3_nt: TGTGCCAGCAGCGCGTCAGGGGGTGCCTATGGCTACACCTTC; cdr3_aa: CASSASGGAYGYTF
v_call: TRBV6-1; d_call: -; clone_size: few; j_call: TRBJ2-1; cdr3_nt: TGTGCCAGCAGCCACCGGGACGGAAACAATGAGCAGTTCTTC; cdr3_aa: CASSHRDGNNEQFF
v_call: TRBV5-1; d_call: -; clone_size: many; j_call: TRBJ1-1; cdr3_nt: TGCGCCAGCAGCTTGCCAGGTAGTGCGACTGAAGCTTTCTTT; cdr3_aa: CASSLPGSATEAFF
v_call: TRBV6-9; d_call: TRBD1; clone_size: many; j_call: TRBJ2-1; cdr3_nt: TGTGCCAGCAGTTACTCCCGGGACAGGGGGTCCCCCTACAATGAGCAGTTCTTC; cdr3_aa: CASSYSRDRGSPYNEQFF
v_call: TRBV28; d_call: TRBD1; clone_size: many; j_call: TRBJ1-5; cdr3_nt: TGTGCCAGCAGTTTATTGAACAGGGGGTCTCCTCAGCCCCAGCATTTT; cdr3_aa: CASSLLNRGSPQPQHF
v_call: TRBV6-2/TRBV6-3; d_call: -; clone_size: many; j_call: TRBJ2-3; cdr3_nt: TGTGCCAGCAGTCGGGACTTCACAGATACGCAGTATTTT; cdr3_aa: CASSRDFTDTQYF
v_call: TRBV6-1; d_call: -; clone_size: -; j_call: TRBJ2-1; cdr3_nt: TGTGCCAGCAGACCGACAGGTGGTGAGCAGTTCTTC; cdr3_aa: CASRPTGGEQFF
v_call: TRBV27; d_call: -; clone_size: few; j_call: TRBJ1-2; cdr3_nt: TGTGCCAGCGGGCCTCAGACCGGGACAAATGGCTACACCTTC; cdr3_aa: CASGPQTGTNGYTF
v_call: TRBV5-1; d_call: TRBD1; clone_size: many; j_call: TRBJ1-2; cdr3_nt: TGCGCCAGCAGCTCTTCGGGGACAGGGCGAGGCTACACCTTC; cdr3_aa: CASSSSGTGRGYTF
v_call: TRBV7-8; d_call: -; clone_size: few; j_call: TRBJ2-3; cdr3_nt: TGTGCCAGCAGGCGCACCCCGGGGCCTTGGGATACGCAGTATTTT; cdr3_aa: CASRRTPGPWDTQYF
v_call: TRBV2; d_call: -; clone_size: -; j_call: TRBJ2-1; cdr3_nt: TGTGCCAACAGTGGGGGGAATGAGCAGTTCTTC; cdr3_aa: CANSGGNEQFF
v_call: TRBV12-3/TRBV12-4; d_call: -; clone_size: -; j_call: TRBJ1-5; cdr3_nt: TGTGCCAGCAGTCTCCCGTCCTTCGGGGATCAGCCCCAGCATTTT; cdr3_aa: CASSLPSFGDQPQHF
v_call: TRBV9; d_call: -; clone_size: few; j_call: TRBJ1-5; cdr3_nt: TGTGCCAGCAGCGTAGGGGGAGACGGCAATCAGCCCCAGCATTTT; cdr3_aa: CASSVGGDGNQPQHF
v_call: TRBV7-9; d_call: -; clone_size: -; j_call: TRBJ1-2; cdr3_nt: TGTGCCAGCAGCCCATTTACTGGAGGAGGCAATGGCTACACCTTC; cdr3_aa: CASSPFTGGGNGYTF
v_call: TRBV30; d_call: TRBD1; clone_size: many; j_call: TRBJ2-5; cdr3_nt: TGTGCCTGGAACAGGGGGGATGACCAGTACTTC; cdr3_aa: CAWNRGDDQYF
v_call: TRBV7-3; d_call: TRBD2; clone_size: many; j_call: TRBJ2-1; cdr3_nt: TGTGCCAGCAGCGTAACTAGCGGGTCCTACAATGAGCAGTTCTTC; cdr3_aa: CASSVTSGSYNEQFF
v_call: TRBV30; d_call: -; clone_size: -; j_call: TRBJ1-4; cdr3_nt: TGTGCCTGGAGTGTTTTACAGTTTAATGAAAAACTGTTTTTT; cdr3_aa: CAWSVLQFNEKLFF
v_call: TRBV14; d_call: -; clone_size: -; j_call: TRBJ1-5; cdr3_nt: TGTGCCAGCAGCCAAGAATTACATCAGCCCCAGCATTTT; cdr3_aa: CASSQELHQPQHF
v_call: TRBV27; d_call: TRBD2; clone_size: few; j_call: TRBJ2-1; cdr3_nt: TGTGCCAGCAGTCCGACTAGCTCAGTCCGACTAAGCTCCTACAATGAGCAGTTCTTC; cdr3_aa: CASSPTSSVRLSSYNEQFF
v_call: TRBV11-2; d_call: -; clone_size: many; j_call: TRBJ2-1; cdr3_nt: TGTGCCAGCAGCTTAGATACCCTATACAATGAGCAGTTCTTC; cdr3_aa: CASSLDTLYNEQFF
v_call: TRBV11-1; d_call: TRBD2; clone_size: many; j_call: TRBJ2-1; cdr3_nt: TGTGCCAGCAGCCTCCTAGCGGGAGGGGACAATGAGCAGTTCTTC; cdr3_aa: CASSLLAGGDNEQFF
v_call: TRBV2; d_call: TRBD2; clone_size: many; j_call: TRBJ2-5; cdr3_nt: TGTGCCAGCAGTGTCACTAGCGGGCAAATTCAAGAGACCCAGTACTTC; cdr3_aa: CASSVTSGQIQETQYF
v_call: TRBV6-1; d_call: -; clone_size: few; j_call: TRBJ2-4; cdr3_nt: TGTGCCAGCAGTCGGGACACCGAAGTGCTGTTCTTC; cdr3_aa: CASSRDTEVLFF